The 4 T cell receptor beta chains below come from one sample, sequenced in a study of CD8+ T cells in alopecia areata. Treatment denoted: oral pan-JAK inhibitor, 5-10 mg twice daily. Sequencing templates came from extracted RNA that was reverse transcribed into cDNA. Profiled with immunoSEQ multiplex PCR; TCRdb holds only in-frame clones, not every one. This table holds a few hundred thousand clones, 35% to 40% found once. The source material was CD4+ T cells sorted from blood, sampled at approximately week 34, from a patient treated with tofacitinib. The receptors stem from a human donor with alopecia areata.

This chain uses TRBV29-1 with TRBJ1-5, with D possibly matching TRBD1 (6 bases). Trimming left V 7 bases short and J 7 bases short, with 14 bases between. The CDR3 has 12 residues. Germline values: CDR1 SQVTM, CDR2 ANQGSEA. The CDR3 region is CSARVGGQPQHF. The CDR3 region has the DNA TGCAGCGCCCGAGTAGGGGGGCAGCCCCAGCATTTT.

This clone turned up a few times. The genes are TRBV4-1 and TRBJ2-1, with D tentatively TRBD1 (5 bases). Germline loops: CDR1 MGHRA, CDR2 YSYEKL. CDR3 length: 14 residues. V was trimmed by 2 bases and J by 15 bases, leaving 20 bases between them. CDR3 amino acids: CASSQLGLQGVRFF. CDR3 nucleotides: TGCGCCAGCAGCCAATTGGGGCTACAAGGAGTTCGGTTCTTC.

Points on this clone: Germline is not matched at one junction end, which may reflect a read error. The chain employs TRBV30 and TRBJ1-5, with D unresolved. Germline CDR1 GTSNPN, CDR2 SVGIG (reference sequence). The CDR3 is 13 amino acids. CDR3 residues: CAWGVGYHQPQHF. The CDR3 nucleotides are TGTGCCTGGGGTGTAGGTTACCATCAGCCCCAGCATTTT.

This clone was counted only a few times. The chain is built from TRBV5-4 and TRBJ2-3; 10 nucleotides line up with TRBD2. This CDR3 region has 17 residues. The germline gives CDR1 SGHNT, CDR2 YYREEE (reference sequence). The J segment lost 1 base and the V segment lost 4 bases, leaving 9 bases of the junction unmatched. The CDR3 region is CASSPEGLAGGTDTQYF. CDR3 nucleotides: TGTGCCAGCAGCCCTGAAGGGCTAGCGGGGGGCACAGATACGCAGTATTTT.